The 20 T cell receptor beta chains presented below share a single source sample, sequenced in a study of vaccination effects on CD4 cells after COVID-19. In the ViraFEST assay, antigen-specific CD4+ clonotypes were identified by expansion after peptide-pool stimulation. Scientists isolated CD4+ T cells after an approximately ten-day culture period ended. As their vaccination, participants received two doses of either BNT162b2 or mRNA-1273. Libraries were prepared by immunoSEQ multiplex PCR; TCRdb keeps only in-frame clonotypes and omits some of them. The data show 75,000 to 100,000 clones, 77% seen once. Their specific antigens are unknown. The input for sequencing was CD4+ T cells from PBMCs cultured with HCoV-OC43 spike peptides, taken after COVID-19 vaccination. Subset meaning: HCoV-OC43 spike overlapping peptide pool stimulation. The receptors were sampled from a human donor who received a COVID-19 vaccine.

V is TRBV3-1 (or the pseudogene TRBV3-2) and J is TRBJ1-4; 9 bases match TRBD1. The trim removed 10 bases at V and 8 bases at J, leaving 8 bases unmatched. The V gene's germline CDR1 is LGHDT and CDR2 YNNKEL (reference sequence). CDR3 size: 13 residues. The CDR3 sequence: CATMGQGTEKLFF. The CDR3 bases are TGTGCCACCATGGGACAGGGAACCGAAAAACTGTTTTTT.

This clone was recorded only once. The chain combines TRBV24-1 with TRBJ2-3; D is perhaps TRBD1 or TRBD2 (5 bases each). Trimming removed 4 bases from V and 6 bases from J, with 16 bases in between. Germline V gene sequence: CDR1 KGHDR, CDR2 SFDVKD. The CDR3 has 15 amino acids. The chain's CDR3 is CATSDPRTGADTQYF. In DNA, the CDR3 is TGTGCCACCAGTGACCCTCGGACTGGGGCGGATACGCAGTATTTT.

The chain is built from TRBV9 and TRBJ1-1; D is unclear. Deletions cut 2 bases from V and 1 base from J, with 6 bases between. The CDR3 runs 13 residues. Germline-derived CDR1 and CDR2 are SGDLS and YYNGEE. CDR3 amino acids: CASSVTQNTEAFF. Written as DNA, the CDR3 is TGTGCCAGCAGCGTTACCCAGAACACTGAAGCTTTCTTT.

In DNA form, the CDR3 reads TGTGCCAGCTCACCGGGCAGGGGACAAGAGACCCAGTACTTC. Its translation is CASSPGRGQETQYF. V gene TRBV18 combines with J gene TRBJ2-5; D might be TRBD1 (6 bases). Germline loops: CDR1 KGHSH, CDR2 LQKENI. Trimming stripped 3 bases from V and 2 bases from J, with 10 bases between. CDR3 length: 14 amino acids.

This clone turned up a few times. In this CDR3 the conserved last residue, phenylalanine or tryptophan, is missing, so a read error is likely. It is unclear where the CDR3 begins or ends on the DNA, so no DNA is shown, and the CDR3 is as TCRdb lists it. CDR3 sequence: CASSLNSRTPVHL. The chain carries TRBV7-8 and TRBJ1-3. 13 amino acids form the CDR3, both terminal residues included. Per germline, CDR1 SGHVS and CDR2 FQNEAQ.

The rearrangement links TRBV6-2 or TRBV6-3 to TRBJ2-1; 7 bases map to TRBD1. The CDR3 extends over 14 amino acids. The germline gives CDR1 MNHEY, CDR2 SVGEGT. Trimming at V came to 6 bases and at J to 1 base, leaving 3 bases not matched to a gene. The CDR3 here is CASSPGQSYNEQFF. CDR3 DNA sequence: TGTGCCAGCAGCCCGGGACAGTCCTACAATGAGCAGTTCTTC.

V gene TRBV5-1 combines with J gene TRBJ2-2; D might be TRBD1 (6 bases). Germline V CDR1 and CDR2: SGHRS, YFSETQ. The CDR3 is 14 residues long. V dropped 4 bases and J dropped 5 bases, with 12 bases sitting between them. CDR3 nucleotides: TGCGCCAGCAGCGAGCGGACAGTTACCGGGGAGCTGTTTTTT. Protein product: CASSERTVTGELFF. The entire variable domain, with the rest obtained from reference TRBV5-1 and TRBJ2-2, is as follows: KAGVTQTPRYLIKTRGQQVTLSCSPISGHRSVSWYQQTPGQGLQFLFEYFSETQRNKGNFPGRFSGRQFSNSRSEMNVSTLELGDSALYLCASSERTVTGELFFGEGSRLTVL.

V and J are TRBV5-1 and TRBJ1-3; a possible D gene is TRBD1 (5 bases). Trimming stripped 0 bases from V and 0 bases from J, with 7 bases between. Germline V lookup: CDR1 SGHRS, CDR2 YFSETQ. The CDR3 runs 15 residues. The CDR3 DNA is TGCGCCAGCAGCTTGGTCGGGACCTCTGGAAACACCATATATTTT. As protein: CASSLVGTSGNTIYF.

As DNA, the CDR3 is TGTGCCACCAGTGGGACAGCCTCTGGGGCCAACGTCCTGACTTTC. It is translated as CATSGTASGANVLTF. This sequence joins TRBV24-1 and TRBJ2-6; possible D gene TRBD1, 6 bases. Germline V gene data show CDR1 as KGHDR and CDR2 as SFDVKD. V was cut by 5 bases and J by 0 bases, with 7 bases left in between. This CDR3 region has 15 residues.

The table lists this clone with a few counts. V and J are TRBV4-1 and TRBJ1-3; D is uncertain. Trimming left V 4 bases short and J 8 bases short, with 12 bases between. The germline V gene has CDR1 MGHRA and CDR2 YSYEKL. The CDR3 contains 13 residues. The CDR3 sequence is CASSLSLGHTIYF. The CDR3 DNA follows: TGCGCCAGCAGCCTCAGCCTTGGTCACACCATATATTTT.

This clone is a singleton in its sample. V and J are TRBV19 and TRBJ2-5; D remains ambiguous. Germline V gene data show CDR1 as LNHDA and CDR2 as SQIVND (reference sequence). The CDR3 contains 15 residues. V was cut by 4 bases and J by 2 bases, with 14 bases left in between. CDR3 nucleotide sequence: TGTGCCAGTAGTAACCAACTCGTAGGGCAAGAGACCCAGTACTTC. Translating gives CASSNQLVGQETQYF.

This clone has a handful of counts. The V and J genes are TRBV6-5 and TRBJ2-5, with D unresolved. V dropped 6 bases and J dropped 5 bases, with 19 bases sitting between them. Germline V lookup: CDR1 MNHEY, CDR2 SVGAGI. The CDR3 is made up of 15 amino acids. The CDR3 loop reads CASSWALGPRETQYF. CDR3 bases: TGTGCCAGCAGCTGGGCGTTAGGCCCCCGGGAGACCCAGTACTTC.

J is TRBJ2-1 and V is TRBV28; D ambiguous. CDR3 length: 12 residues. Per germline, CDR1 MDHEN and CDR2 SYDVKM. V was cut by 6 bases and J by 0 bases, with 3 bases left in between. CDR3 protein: CASSLSYNEQFF. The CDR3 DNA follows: TGTGCCAGCAGCCTCTCCTACAATGAGCAGTTCTTC.

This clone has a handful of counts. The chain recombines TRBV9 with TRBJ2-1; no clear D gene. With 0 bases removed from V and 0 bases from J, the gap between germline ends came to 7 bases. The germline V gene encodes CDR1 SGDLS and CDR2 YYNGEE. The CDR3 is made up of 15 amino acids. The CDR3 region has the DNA TGTGCCAGCAGCGTAGAGCGAAGCTCCTACAATGAGCAGTTCTTC. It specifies CASSVERSSYNEQFF.

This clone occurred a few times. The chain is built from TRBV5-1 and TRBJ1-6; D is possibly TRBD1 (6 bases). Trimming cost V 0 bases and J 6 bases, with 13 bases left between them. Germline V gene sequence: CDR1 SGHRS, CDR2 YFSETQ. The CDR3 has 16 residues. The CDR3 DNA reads TGCGCCAGCAGCTTGGAACAGGGAGGGATTAATTCACCCCTCCACTTT. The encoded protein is CASSLEQGGINSPLHF.

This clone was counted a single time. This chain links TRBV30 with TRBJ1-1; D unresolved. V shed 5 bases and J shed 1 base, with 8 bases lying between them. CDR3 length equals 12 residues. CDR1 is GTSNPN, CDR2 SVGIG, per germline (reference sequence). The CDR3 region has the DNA TGTGCCTGGGGCGGCCGGAACACTGAAGCTTTCTTT. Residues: CAWGGRNTEAFF.

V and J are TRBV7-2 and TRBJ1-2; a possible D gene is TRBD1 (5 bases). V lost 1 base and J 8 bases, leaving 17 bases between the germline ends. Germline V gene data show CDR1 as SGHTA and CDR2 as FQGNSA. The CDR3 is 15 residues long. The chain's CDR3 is CASSLEVVRARGYTF. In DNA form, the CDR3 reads TGTGCCAGCAGCTTAGAAGTTGTCAGGGCTAGAGGCTACACCTTC.

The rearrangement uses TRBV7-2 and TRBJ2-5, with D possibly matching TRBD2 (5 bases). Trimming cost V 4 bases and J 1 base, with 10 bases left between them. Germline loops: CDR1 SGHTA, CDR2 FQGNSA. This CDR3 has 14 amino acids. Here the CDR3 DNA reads TGTGCCAGCAGCTCCACTAGAATCCAAGAGACCCAGTACTTC. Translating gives CASSSTRIQETQYF.

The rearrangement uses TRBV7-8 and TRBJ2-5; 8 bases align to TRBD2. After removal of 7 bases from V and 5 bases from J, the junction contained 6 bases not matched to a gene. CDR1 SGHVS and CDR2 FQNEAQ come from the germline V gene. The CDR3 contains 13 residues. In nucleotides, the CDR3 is TGTGCCAGCAACCGGGGGGGCAGGGAGACCCAGTACTTC. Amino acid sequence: CASNRGGRETQYF.

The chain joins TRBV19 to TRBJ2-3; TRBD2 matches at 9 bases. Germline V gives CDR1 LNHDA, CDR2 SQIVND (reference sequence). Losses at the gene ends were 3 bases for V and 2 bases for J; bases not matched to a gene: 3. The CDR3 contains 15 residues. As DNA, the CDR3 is TGTGCCAGTAGTATCGGCGGGGGGGCCACAGATACGCAGTATTTT. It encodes CASSIGGGATDTQYF.